The 22 T cell receptor beta chains reported below all come from one sample, sequenced in a study of OX40 agonist ivuxolimab in advanced cancers. The table came from immunoSEQ multiplex PCR; TCRdb's copy has only in-frame clones and leaves some out. The table has about 49,000 clones, around 84% seen once. This sample comprised CD4+ or CD8+ T cells sorted from blood, obtained in a trial of the OX40 agonist ivuxolimab. Receptors were obtained from an adult with an advanced solid tumor such as melanoma, head and neck, liver or kidney cancer.

V usage is TRBV5-1 and J usage is TRBJ2-5, with 12 positions matching TRBD2. From germline, CDR1 is SGHRS and CDR2 YFSETQ. The V and J ends lost 4 bases and 5 bases, in that order; junction bases with no gene match: 9. The CDR3 extends over 16 amino acids. CDR3 in amino acids: CASSPSRLAGAETQYF. Here the CDR3 DNA reads TGCGCCAGCAGCCCGTCCCGACTAGCGGGAGCCGAGACCCAGTACTTC.

V gene TRBV9 combines with J gene TRBJ2-3, with D unclear. The CDR3 covers 14 residues. Germline V CDR1 and CDR2: SGDLS, YYNGEE. The ends were cut back, 0 bases at V and 0 bases at J, with 5 bases in the middle. DNA of the CDR3: TGTGCCAGCAGCGTAGATCGGAGCACAGATACGCAGTATTTT. Protein product: CASSVDRSTDTQYF.

The V and J genes are TRBV19 and TRBJ1-1; 9 nucleotides align to TRBD1. V lost 3 bases, J lost 5 bases, and 7 bases stayed unmatched. Germline CDR1 LNHDA, CDR2 SQIVND (reference sequence). The CDR3 loop spans 15 amino acids. Here the CDR3 DNA reads TGTGCCAGTAGTATGGGACAGGGTAGGGGAACTGAAGCTTTCTTT. Translating it yields CASSMGQGRGTEAFF.

This chain connects TRBV6-6 to TRBJ2-2, with D maybe TRBD1 (6 bases). Germline CDR1 reads MNHNY; CDR2 reads SVGAGI (reference sequence). The V end lost 2 bases, the J end lost 1 base, and 8 bases lay between the germline ends. The CDR3 covers 15 residues. The CDR3 DNA sequence: TGTGCCAGCAGTTACCGGACAGAGAACACCGGGGAGCTGTTTTTT. Translation: CASSYRTENTGELFF.

The rearrangement uses TRBV5-6 and TRBJ2-1; D is undetermined. The CDR3 totals 15 residues. Germline lookup yields CDR1 SGHDT and CDR2 YYEEEE. V was pared by 4 bases and J by 7 bases, with 18 bases between. Written as DNA, the CDR3 is TGTGCCAGCAGCCTACCCCGGATTATCGGTAATGAGCAGTTCTTC. Its translation is CASSLPRIIGNEQFF.

This chain uses TRBV10-3 with TRBJ2-5; tentatively, D is TRBD1 (5 bases). The DNA end favors TRBJ2-7, so the J call may be wrong. In germline, CDR1 is ENHRY, CDR2 SYGVKD. This CDR3 comprises 12 residues. The CDR3 sequence: CAIRDNSYEQYF. CDR3 nucleotide sequence: TGTGCCATCAGGGACAACTCCTACGAGCAGTACTTC.

This clone was found a few times. The same CDR3 is also encoded by other DNA sequences in this sample. The chain links TRBV7-9 to TRBJ2-7; TRBD2 aligns across 7 bases. V dropped 1 base and J dropped 9; count of bases not matched to a gene: 12. CDR3 length: 15 residues. Germline lookup yields CDR1 SEHNR and CDR2 FQNEAQ (reference sequence). CDR3 amino acids: CASSLGGGGSRRQYF. The CDR3 DNA follows: TGTGCCAGCAGCTTAGGTGGGGGAGGGTCTCGACGGCAGTACTTC.

The V call is TRBV5-1, the J call TRBJ2-2, with 7 bases lining up with TRBD2. The germline V gene encodes CDR1 SGHRS and CDR2 YFSETQ. CDR3 size: 15 residues. The V and J ends lost 2 bases and 6 bases, in that order; junction bases with no gene match: 7. The CDR3 sequence: CASSFLAGEAGELFF. CDR3 nucleotide sequence: TGCGCCAGCAGCTTCCTGGCGGGAGAGGCCGGGGAGCTGTTTTTT.

The chain joins TRBV6-4 to TRBJ2-2, with D perhaps TRBD1 (6 bases). Trimming left V 5 bases short and J 3 bases short, with 10 bases between. The germline V gene encodes CDR1 MRHNA and CDR2 SNTAGT. CDR3 length: 14 amino acids. CDR3 sequence (DNA): TGTGCCAGCAGTCAAGGACAGCACACCGGGGAGCTGTTTTTT. It is translated as CASSQGQHTGELFF.

The gene calls are TRBV7-2 and TRBJ1-5, with 7 bases lining up with TRBD1. V lost 3 bases to trimming and J lost 3 bases; unmatched junction nucleotides: 2. This CDR3 has 14 residues. Germline assignment: CDR1 SGHTA and CDR2 FQGNSA. This CDR3 is CASSFGQVNQPQHF. CDR3 coding DNA: TGTGCCAGCAGCTTTGGACAGGTCAATCAGCCCCAGCATTTT. Full variable domain (outside the CDR3, taken from reference TRBV7-2 and TRBJ1-5): GAGVSQSPSNKVTEKGKDVELRCDPISGHTALYWYRQSLGQGLEFLIYFQGNSAPDKSGLPSDRFSAERTGGSVSTLTIQRTQQEDSAVYLCASSFGQVNQPQHFGDGTRLSIL.

V gene TRBV2 combines with J gene TRBJ2-5; D not certain. This CDR3 spans 12 amino acids. Germline CDR1 is SNHLY and CDR2 is FYNNEI. The V and J ends lost 6 bases and 5 bases respectively, with 10 bases between them. CDR3 in DNA: TGTGCCAGCAGGGAGATCGGCGAGACCCAGTACTTC. Protein: CASREIGETQYF.

The rearrangement links TRBV6-6 to TRBJ1-4; D not resolved. V shed 6 bases and J shed 4 bases, with 12 bases lying between them. From germline, CDR1 is MNHNY and CDR2 SVGAGI (reference sequence). There are 14 residues in the CDR3. The CDR3 sequence is CASRTDGINEKLFF. The CDR3 nucleotides are TGTGCCAGCAGGACGGACGGGATTAATGAAAAACTGTTTTTT.

The J gene is TRBJ2-5, the V gene TRBV28, with TRBD2 identical over 13 bases. Trimming at V came to 8 bases and at J to 7 bases, leaving 16 bases not matched to a gene. The CDR3 runs to 17 residues. From germline, CDR1 is MDHEN and CDR2 SYDVKM. The CDR3 is CASSSMGTSGNWGTQYF. The CDR3 DNA reads as TGTGCCAGCTCCTCCATGGGGACTAGCGGGAATTGGGGGACCCAGTACTTC.

The count of this clone is one. This chain connects TRBV4-3 to TRBJ1-2; D might be TRBD1 (6 bases). The germline gives CDR1 LGHNA, CDR2 YSLEER. The CDR3 runs to 13 residues. V dropped 4 bases and J dropped 7 bases, with 13 bases sitting between them. The CDR3, as DNA: TGCGCCAGCAGCCGTTCAGGGGCAGTTGGCTACACCTTC. It translates to CASSRSGAVGYTF.

This rearrangement joins TRBV7-2 to TRBJ2-7; 7 bases align to TRBD1. The CDR3 is 15 residues long. V trimming: 0 bases; J trimming: 3 bases; junction bases outside the gene matches: 5. Looked up from germline, CDR1 is SGHTA and CDR2 is FQGNSA. In DNA, the CDR3 is TGTGCCAGCAGCTTAGCGACAGGGCAGGTCTACGAGCAGTACTTC. Amino acid sequence: CASSLATGQVYEQYF.

The gene calls are TRBV5-1 and TRBJ1-4; 7 positions agree with TRBD1. This CDR3 spans 15 amino acids. V lost 0 bases, J lost 3 bases, and 2 bases stayed unmatched. CDR1 is SGHRS, CDR2 YFSETQ, per germline. CDR3 nucleotides: TGCGCCAGCAGCTTGGAGACAGGGCCTAATGAAAAACTGTTTTTT. This codes for CASSLETGPNEKLFF.

The chain couples TRBV5-1 to TRBJ2-5; D is possibly TRBD1 or TRBD2 (5 bases each). CDR1 is SGHRS and CDR2 is YFSETQ in the germline V gene. This CDR3 contains 14 residues. Trimming took 3 bases from V and 4 from J, leaving 13 bases between them. As DNA, the CDR3 is TGCGCCAGCAGCTCCGGGGTCACAGGAGAGACCCAGTACTTC. This sequence encodes CASSSGVTGETQYF.

The CDR3 loop is CASSLDRRQADQPQHF. The CDR3 bases are TGTGCCAGCAGCTTAGATCGCCGGCAGGCGGATCAGCCCCAGCATTTT. The chain is built from TRBV11-3 and TRBJ1-5; D is ambiguous. V dropped 0 bases and J dropped 5 bases, with 14 bases sitting between them. Looked up from germline, CDR1 is SGHNT and CDR2 is YENEEA. This CDR3 comprises 16 residues.

The J gene is TRBJ2-2, the V gene TRBV6-5; 9 nucleotides agree with TRBD1. J gave up 6 bases and V 6 bases, and 8 bases lay outside the gene matches. This CDR3 contains 15 residues. From germline, CDR1 is MNHEY and CDR2 SVGAGI. This chain's CDR3 is CASSRDRAYSGELFF. CDR3 nucleotide sequence: TGTGCCAGCAGCCGGGACAGGGCATATTCCGGGGAGCTGTTTTTT.

The J gene is TRBJ1-2, the V gene TRBV9; 9 bases are a match to TRBD1. The V gene end was trimmed by 3 bases and the J gene end by 7 bases; junction bases not matched to a gene: 7. CDR1 SGDLS and CDR2 YYNGEE come from the germline V gene. The CDR3 has 14 amino acids. In nucleotides, the CDR3 is TGTGCCAGCAGCGCCTCACAGGGGGCCGGTGGCTACACCTTC. The encoded protein is CASSASQGAGGYTF.

The V call is TRBV15, the J call TRBJ2-1; D is unresolved. This CDR3 has 15 amino acids. Germline V CDR1 and CDR2: LNHNV, YYDKDF (reference sequence). Trimming pared 0 bases from V and 0 bases from J, leaving 6 bases between. As DNA, the CDR3 is TGTGCCACCAGCAGAGATGTGAGCTCCTACAATGAGCAGTTCTTC. The encoded protein is CATSRDVSSYNEQFF.

The V and J genes are TRBV15 and TRBJ2-7, with D hard to call. This CDR3 contains 15 residues. Germline values: CDR1 LNHNV, CDR2 YYDKDF (reference sequence). The V gene lost 0 bases and the J gene lost 3 bases, with 12 bases spanning the gap. CDR3 region: CATSRDNGEVYEQYF. In nucleotides, the CDR3 is TGTGCCACCAGCAGAGATAACGGCGAGGTCTACGAGCAGTACTTC.